This T cell receptor (beta chain) was sequenced for a study of T cell changes during pregnancy in multiple sclerosis. Between the trimmed V and J ends, which lost 8 bases and 6 bases, there was a span of 20 bases. The CDR3 loop spans 14 amino acids. The V gene's germline CDR1 is MDHEN and CDR2 SYDVKM. Clones were sequenced by immunoSEQ multiplex PCR, and TCRdb holds only the in-frame ones, with some missing. The sample lists 40,000 to 45,000 clones, 85% to 90% occurring once. This receptor was taken from a female donor with multiple sclerosis, enrolled in a pregnancy study. The chain combines TRBV28 with TRBJ2-7; tentatively, D is TRBD1 (5 bases). Specimen: CD4+ T cells from peripheral blood mononuclear cells, collected in the first trimester of pregnancy. In nucleotides, the CDR3 is TGTGCCAGCTCCAGACAGCTGTACGGTCCCGAGCAGTACTTC. The encoded protein is CASSRQLYGPEQYF.